This T cell receptor (beta chain) was sequenced during a study of sequential checkpoint blockade in melanoma. Turning to the study itself: Patients were randomized 1:1 to nivolumab-then-ipilimumab or ipilimumab-then-nivolumab first-line. After both sequences, patients received maintenance nivolumab.

The table came from immunoSEQ multiplex PCR; TCRdb's copy has only in-frame clones and leaves some out. Of about 18,000 clones listed, about 66% are singletons. CDR3 length equals 13 residues. Trimming removed 3 bases from V and 4 bases from J, with 6 bases in between. Germline V gives CDR1 LNHDA, CDR2 SQIVND (reference sequence). Specified treatment: randomized to nivolumab then ipilimumab (arm A) or the reverse (arm B). DNA-damaging chemotherapy had not been given to any patient beforehand. Live CD3+CD8+ CD19− CD56− cells were sorted from PBMCs. The rearrangement uses TRBV19 and TRBJ2-2; D call uncertain. The material was CD8+ T cells sorted from blood (inferred from file names), obtained from a patient given nivolumab and ipilimumab in sequence. This TCR was sampled from a human donor with melanoma. CDR3 DNA: TGTGCCAGTAGTATCCAGGTCACCGGGGAGCTGTTTTTT. Translation: CASSIQVTGELFF.